These T cell receptor beta chains were read from a single sample in a study of blood T cell repertoires in COVID-19. This table comes from immunoSEQ multiplex PCR, and its TCRdb copy is limited to in-frame clones, with some not included. The sample yields about 150,000 clones, 80% to 90% seen once. The sample taken for sequencing was peripheral blood. The receptors were sampled from a man between 18 and 35 years old with COVID-19, enrolled during active disease. The CDR3 runs from the conserved cysteine through the conserved F or W. The D gene is left open where the match is weak. Size is omitted from some rows. Given values are once, few, many or a class for expanded clones.

V: TRBV6-5; J: TRBJ2-7; D: TRBD2; size: once; CDR3: CASSGVKSYEQYF; DNA: TGTGCCAGTAGCGGGGTGAAATCCTACGAGCAGTACTTC
V: TRBV29-1; J: TRBJ2-7; D: TRBD1; size: NA; CDR3: CSIQDRGSYEQYF; DNA: TGCAGCATCCAGGACAGGGGCTCCTACGAGCAGTACTTC
V: TRBV4-3; J: TRBJ2-7; D: NA; size: NA; CDR3: CASSQGLSGIYEQYF; DNA: TGCGCCAGCAGCCAAGGATTGTCGGGGATCTACGAGCAGTACTTC
V: TRBV9; J: TRBJ2-1; D: TRBD1; size: once; CDR3: CASSVGPRDRGHSYNEQFF; DNA: TGTGCCAGCAGCGTAGGCCCCCGCGACAGGGGGCACTCCTACAATGAGCAGTTCTTC
V: TRBV11-3; J: TRBJ2-1; D: NA; size: NA; CDR3: CASSLGQHNEQFF; DNA: TGTGCCAGCAGCTTAGGACAGCACAATGAGCAGTTCTTC
V: TRBV7-2; J: TRBJ2-5; D: TRBD2; size: NA; CDR3: CASSPRTSGRETQYF; DNA: TGTGCCAGCAGCCCGCGGACTAGCGGGAGAGAGACCCAGTACTTC
V: TRBV24-1; J: TRBJ2-5; D: NA; size: NA; CDR3: CATSAQGSTETQYF; DNA: TGTGCCACCAGTGCCCAGGGGTCGACGGAGACCCAGTACTTC
V: TRBV6-5; J: TRBJ2-1; D: TRBD1; size: NA; CDR3: CASSYGTGFYNEQFF; DNA: TGTGCCAGCAGTTACGGGACAGGCTTCTACAATGAGCAGTTCTTC
V: TRBV5-4; J: TRBJ2-5; D: TRBD2; size: NA; CDR3: CASSFGSGREETQYF; DNA: TGTGCCAGCAGCTTCGGGAGCGGGAGAGAGGAGACCCAGTACTTC
V: TRBV2; J: TRBJ2-7; D: TRBD1; size: NA; CDR3: CASSTRDSDSYEQYF; DNA: TGTGCCAGCAGTACGAGGGACAGCGACTCCTACGAGCAGTACTTC
V: TRBV28; J: TRBJ2-1; D: TRBD1; size: NA; CDR3: CASSLRGTGAYNEQFF; DNA: TGTGCCAGCAGTCTTCGCGGGACAGGGGCCTACAATGAGCAGTTCTTC
V: TRBV18; J: TRBJ2-3; D: TRBD2; size: NA; CDR3: CASSRRGLAYDTQYF; DNA: TGTGCCAGCTCACGCCGGGGACTAGCGTATGATACGCAGTATTTT
V: TRBV25-1; J: TRBJ2-2; D: NA; size: NA; CDR3: CASSEYGGTGDTGELFF; DNA: TGTGCCAGCAGTGAGTATGGAGGGACTGGGGACACCGGGGAGCTGTTTTTT
V: TRBV7-2; J: TRBJ2-3; D: TRBD2; size: NA; CDR3: CASSLFGGLTDTQYF; DNA: TGTGCCAGCAGCTTATTCGGGGGGTTGACAGATACGCAGTATTTT
V: TRBV19; J: TRBJ2-1; D: TRBD2; size: NA; CDR3: CASSGSSYNEQFF; DNA: TGTGCCAGCAGCGGGAGTTCCTACAATGAGCAGTTCTTC
V: TRBV24-1; J: TRBJ2-1; D: TRBD2; size: few; CDR3: CATSDFHSGRAPLYNEQFF; DNA: TGTGCCACCAGTGATTTCCATAGCGGGAGGGCCCCCCTCTACAATGAGCAGTTCTTC
V: TRBV20-1; J: TRBJ2-7; D: NA; size: NA; CDR3: CSARRDYEQYF; DNA: TGCAGTGCTAGGCGGGATTACGAGCAGTACTTC
V: TRBV7-9; J: TRBJ2-2; D: NA; size: few; CDR3: CASSLQLTENTGELFF; DNA: TGTGCCAGCAGCTTACAACTGACTGAGAACACCGGGGAGCTGTTTTTT
V: TRBV18; J: TRBJ2-2; D: TRBD2; size: once; CDR3: CASSPRPGLAYTGELFF; DNA: TGTGCCAGCTCACCGAGACCGGGACTAGCGTACACCGGGGAGCTGTTTTTT
V: TRBV5-4; J: TRBJ2-1; D: NA; size: NA; CDR3: CASSLGADSTYNEQFF; DNA: TGTGCCAGCAGCTTGGGGGCGGACAGCACTTACAATGAGCAGTTCTTC
V: TRBV7-8; J: TRBJ2-6; D: TRBD1; size: NA; CDR3: CASSLPRDRVGGANVLTF; DNA: TGTGCCAGCAGCCTGCCCCGGGACAGGGTAGGTGGGGCCAACGTCCTGACTTTC
V: TRBV5-1; J: TRBJ2-7; D: NA; size: NA; CDR3: CASSLASSYEQYF; DNA: TGCGCCAGCAGCTTGGCGTCTTCCTACGAGCAGTACTTC
V: TRBV24-1; J: TRBJ2-1; D: NA; size: NA; CDR3: CATSDPGSSGGYNEQFF; DNA: TGTGCCACCAGTGACCCCGGGAGCTCAGGGGGCTACAATGAGCAGTTCTTC
V: TRBV11-2; J: TRBJ2-7; D: TRBD1; size: NA; CDR3: CASSFGGTGGYEQYF; DNA: TGTGCCAGCAGCTTTGGGGGGACAGGCGGCTACGAGCAGTACTTC
V: TRBV5-4; J: TRBJ2-5; D: TRBD1; size: once; CDR3: CASSLDRVGPSETQYF; DNA: TGTGCCAGCAGCTTAGACAGGGTCGGGCCTTCTGAGACCCAGTACTTC
V: TRBV7-9; J: TRBJ2-7; D: NA; size: once; CDR3: CASSLGGRGRNEQYF; DNA: TGTGCCAGCAGCTTAGGGGGCAGGGGTCGCAACGAGCAGTACTTC
V: TRBV5-1; J: TRBJ2-7; D: NA; size: NA; CDR3: CASSLSRGTYEQYF; DNA: TGCGCCAGCAGCTTGTCTAGGGGCACCTACGAGCAGTACTTC
V: TRBV4-2; J: TRBJ1-5; D: NA; size: NA; CDR3: CASSQVDYYSNQPQHF; DNA: TGTGCCAGCAGCCAAGTAGATTATTATAGCAATCAGCCCCAGCATTTT
V: TRBV29-1; J: TRBJ1-1; D: TRBD1; size: NA; CDR3: CSVVPGQGLNTEAFF; DNA: TGCAGCGTGGTCCCGGGACAGGGTTTGAACACTGAAGCTTTCTTT
V: TRBV21-1; J: TRBJ1-2; D: NA; size: NA; CDR3: CASSKARPAKFKDYGYTF; DNA: TGTGCCAGCAGCAAAGCAAGGCCAGCGAAATTTAAGGACTATGGCTACACCTTC
V: TRBV11-2; J: TRBJ2-3; D: TRBD1; size: NA; CDR3: CASSLNRDRGRGDTQYF; DNA: TGTGCCAGCAGCCTAAACCGGGACAGGGGGCGCGGAGATACGCAGTATTTT
V: TRBV5-1; J: TRBJ2-5; D: TRBD2; size: NA; CDR3: CASSLVSRLAGGETQYF; DNA: TGCGCCAGCAGCTTGGTCTCCCGGCTAGCGGGAGGGGAGACCCAGTACTTC
V: TRBV5-6; J: TRBJ1-1; D: TRBD1; size: NA; CDR3: CASSLRDRGPTEAFF; DNA: TGTGCCAGCAGCTTGAGGGACAGGGGGCCCACTGAAGCTTTCTTT
V: TRBV6-5; J: TRBJ1-2; D: TRBD1; size: NA; CDR3: CASSGDGTVYGYTF; DNA: TGTGCCAGCAGCGGCGACGGGACAGTCTATGGCTACACCTTC
V: TRBV5-6; J: TRBJ2-1; D: NA; size: NA; CDR3: CASSWTVNEQFF; DNA: TGTGCCAGCAGCTGGACAGTCAATGAGCAGTTCTTC
V: TRBV3-1/TRBV3-2; J: TRBJ1-4; D: TRBD1; size: NA; CDR3: CASSKWTGQNKKLLF; DNA: TGTGCCAGCAGCAAGTGGACAGGGCAAAACAAAAAACTGCTTTTT
V: TRBV29-1; J: TRBJ2-1; D: NA; size: NA; CDR3: CSVVERYNEQFF; DNA: TGCAGCGTTGTTGAGCGTTACAATGAGCAGTTCTTC
V: TRBV6-7; J: TRBJ2-7; D: TRBD2; size: NA; CDR3: CASSYSNHHARLAGEYSYEQYF; DNA: TGTGCCAGCAGTTACTCGAACCACCACGCCCGACTAGCGGGAGAATACTCCTACGAGCAGTACTTC
V: TRBV28; J: TRBJ2-7; D: TRBD2; size: few; CDR3: CASSRGTSGRQEQYF; DNA: TGTGCCAGCAGCCGTGGGACTAGCGGGAGGCAGGAGCAGTACTTC
V: TRBV9; J: TRBJ2-1; D: TRBD2; size: NA; CDR3: CASSVGGLGGHEQFF; DNA: TGTGCCAGCAGCGTAGGGGGACTAGGGGGTCATGAGCAGTTCTTC
V: TRBV5-4; J: TRBJ1-3; D: NA; size: NA; CDR3: CASSFGRGAPLPGNTIYF; DNA: TGTGCCAGCAGCTTCGGCAGGGGCGCTCCCCTTCCTGGAAACACCATATATTTT